The rows below give T cell receptor beta chains drawn from one sample of a study of cytomegalovirus exposure and HLA in healthy donors. TCRdb's copy holds only in-frame clones and misses some; the assay was immunoSEQ multiplex PCR. The sample has around 100,000 clones, 80% to 85% seen once. Input material: PBMCs. All receptors come from a woman aged 70 to 79 in good health and CMV-seropositive. Each CDR3 is given with its conserved first and last residue. Fields, in order: CDR3 DNA, CDR3 protein, J gene, clone size, V gene, D gene. The D gene is left open where the match is weak. Only part of the rows carry a size: once, few, many, or a class if the clone is expanded.

TGCGCCAGCAGCGGGGCTAGCGGGAGGAGAGACGAGCAGTACTTC CASSGASGRRDEQYF TRBJ2-7 NA TRBV5-1 TRBD2
TGTGCCAGCAGGAACAGGGGGGGGAGGGTCGGGGAGCTGTTTTTT CASRNRGGRVGELFF TRBJ2-2 NA TRBV7-8 NA
TGCGCCAGCAGCTTGGATAGGACAGGGGCCTACTACGAGCAGTACTTC CASSLDRTGAYYEQYF TRBJ2-7 NA TRBV5-1 TRBD1
TGTGCCAGCAGCTCTCCCTTTGGACAGGGGCCCCACGAGCAGTACTTC CASSSPFGQGPHEQYF TRBJ2-7 NA TRBV7-2 TRBD1
TGTGCCACCAGCAGAGGGGGGACAGGGGGCTCCTATGGCTACACCTTC CATSRGGTGGSYGYTF TRBJ1-2 NA TRBV15 TRBD1
TGTGCCACCCGGGACAGGGGCTACAATGAGCAGTTCTTC CATRDRGYNEQFF TRBJ2-1 NA TRBV19 TRBD1
TGCGCCTCGTTTGGCGGCTTAAGCTCCTACAATGAGCAGTTCTTC CASFGGLSSYNEQFF TRBJ2-1 NA TRBV5-1 NA
TGTGCCACCACCAGGGACAGGGTATTTGAAAAACTGTTTTTT CATTRDRVFEKLFF TRBJ1-4 few TRBV6-1 TRBD1
TGTGCCAGCAGTCCAGGGGGAAACATTCAGTACTTC CASSPGGNIQYF TRBJ2-4 NA TRBV2 TRBD1
TGTGCCAGCAGACAGGGGGCTGGGGGCATTCAGTACTTC CASRQGAGGIQYF TRBJ2-4 NA TRBV6-5 TRBD1
TGTGCCAGCAGTGTTGCGGGGCTCTACGAGCAGTACTTC CASSVAGLYEQYF TRBJ2-7 NA TRBV25-1 NA
TGTGCCACCAGCAGGGTGACAGGGGGGCCGAGGCCCCAGCATTTT CATSRVTGGPRPQHF TRBJ1-5 NA TRBV15 TRBD1
TGTGCCAGCAGCACCGAGGGCGGATCCTACAATGAGCAGTTCTTC CASSTEGGSYNEQFF TRBJ2-1 NA TRBV6-6 NA
TGTGCCAGCAGCCACACGGGACTAGCGGGAGGGTTGGATACGCAGTATTTT CASSHTGLAGGLDTQYF TRBJ2-3 NA TRBV5-6 TRBD2
TGTGCCAGTAGTATACCGGGACAGGGGGCTTTAAATGAAAAACTGTTTTTT CASSIPGQGALNEKLFF TRBJ1-4 NA TRBV19 TRBD1
TGCGCCAGCAGCTTGGAAGTACTATTAAGGAGTACAGATACGCAGTATTTT CASSLEVLLRSTDTQYF TRBJ2-3 NA TRBV5-1 NA
TGCGCCAGCCACGACATTAGGGGGTATGGTTACGAGCAGTACTTC CASHDIRGYGYEQYF TRBJ2-7 few TRBV5-1 NA
TGTGCCAGCAATAAACTCGGTAGCGGGAGGGGGATATGGAATGAGCAGTTCTTC CASNKLGSGRGIWNEQFF TRBJ2-1 NA TRBV28 TRBD2
TGCGCCAGCAGCCAAGAAAGACTAGCGGGATCCTCTGGGGCCAACGTCCTGACTTTC CASSQERLAGSSGANVLTF TRBJ2-6 NA TRBV4-3 TRBD2
TGTGCCAGCAGCTACGCTGCGACAGTGAACACTGAAGCTTTCTTT CASSYAATVNTEAFF TRBJ1-1 once TRBV7-2 NA
TGTGCCAGCAGCTATGGGGGGGGAGGCGGGAAGAACACCGGGGAGCTGTTTTTT CASSYGGGGGKNTGELFF TRBJ2-2 NA TRBV11-3 TRBD2
TGTGCCAGCAGCTTAGGGACTAGCGTTTACGAGCAGTACTTC CASSLGTSVYEQYF TRBJ2-7 NA TRBV11-2 TRBD2
TGTGCCAGCAGTGAAGGCGGGACTAGCGGGTTCTCCTACGAGCAGTACTTC CASSEGGTSGFSYEQYF TRBJ2-7 once TRBV25-1 TRBD2
TGTGCCAGCACCTTTCGGGGAACTAGCGGCACCGGGGAGCTGTTTTTT CASTFRGTSGTGELFF TRBJ2-2 NA TRBV7-2 TRBD2
TGCAGTGCTAGAAGCAGGATTGAAGCTTTCTTT CSARSRIEAFF TRBJ1-1 NA TRBV20-1 NA
TGTGCCAGCAGCCTAGGCCTAGCCGGGAGGGCCACAGATGAGCAGTTCTTC CASSLGLAGRATDEQFF TRBJ2-1 NA TRBV5-4 TRBD2
TGTGCCAGCAGCTTGGGACAGGGAGGAATCCACCTTCCCCTCCACTTT CASSLGQGGIHLPLHF TRBJ1-6 NA TRBV7-9 TRBD1
TGTGCCAGTAGTTTAATTAGCGGGAGGGGCACCAATGAGCAGTTCTTC CASSLISGRGTNEQFF TRBJ2-1 once TRBV19 TRBD2
TGTGCCAGCAGCTTAGGAGTCAGCACAGATACGCAGTATTTT CASSLGVSTDTQYF TRBJ2-3 NA TRBV7-9 NA
TGCGCCAGCGCAGCTGGAGACAGGGACTACAATGAGCAGTTCTTC CASAAGDRDYNEQFF TRBJ2-1 NA TRBV5-1 TRBD1
TGTGCCAGCAGTTTATGGGGTAGCGGGAGGGGGATTGAGCAGTTCTTC CASSLWGSGRGIEQFF TRBJ2-1 few TRBV28 TRBD2
TGTGCCAGCAGCGCAGTAACTGGGGCCAACGTCCTGACTTTC CASSAVTGANVLTF TRBJ2-6 NA TRBV9 NA
TGTGCTAGCAGCCAAAACCGGGTCAACTATGGCTACACCTTC CASSQNRVNYGYTF TRBJ1-2 NA TRBV14 NA
TGTGCCAGCACCTTAGGAGGGGCAGCCGGCTCGTTAGGCACAGATACGCAGTATTTT CASTLGGAAGSLGTDTQYF TRBJ2-3 NA TRBV28 NA
TGTGCCAGTACCCCGGAAGGACAGGGGGCCTACGAGCAGTACTTC CASTPEGQGAYEQYF TRBJ2-7 NA TRBV19 TRBD1
TGTGCCAGCAGCTTAGGAGGGGGCTATGGCAAAAACATTCAGTACTTC CASSLGGGYGKNIQYF TRBJ2-4 NA TRBV11-2 TRBD1
TGTGCCAGCAGCCCCTGGACTAGCGGGAGGTCCCATGAGCAGTTCTTC CASSPWTSGRSHEQFF TRBJ2-1 NA TRBV9 TRBD2
TGCGCCAGCAGTGCCCTGGCAGTCCAAGAGACCCAGTACTTC CASSALAVQETQYF TRBJ2-5 NA TRBV10-2 NA
TGTGCCAGCAGCTTAGGCCCGGTGCGGAACACTGAAGCTTTCTTT CASSLGPVRNTEAFF TRBJ1-1 few TRBV7-2 NA
TGTGCCAGCAGTTCATTCTATACTGAAGCTTTCTTT CASSSFYTEAFF TRBJ1-1 NA TRBV27 NA
TGTGCCAGCAGTTACGTCCAGTCGGGCACCGGGGAGCTGTTTTTT CASSYVQSGTGELFF TRBJ2-2 NA TRBV6-5 NA
TGTGCCAGTAGTATATCAGGGGTTAGGGAGCAGTTCTTC CASSISGVREQFF TRBJ2-1 NA TRBV19 NA
TGTGCCAGCCAAAATTATGGGAGTAGCACAGATACGCAGTATTTT CASQNYGSSTDTQYF TRBJ2-3 NA TRBV27 NA